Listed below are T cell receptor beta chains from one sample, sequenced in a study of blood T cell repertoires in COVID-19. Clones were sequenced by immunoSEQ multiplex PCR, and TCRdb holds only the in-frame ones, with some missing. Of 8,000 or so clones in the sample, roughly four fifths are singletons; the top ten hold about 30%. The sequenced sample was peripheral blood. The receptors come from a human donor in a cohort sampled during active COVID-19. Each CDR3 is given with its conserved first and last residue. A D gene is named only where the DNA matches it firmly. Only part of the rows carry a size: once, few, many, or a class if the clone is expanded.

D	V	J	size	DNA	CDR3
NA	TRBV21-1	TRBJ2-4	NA	TGTGCCAGCAGCAAAATAGGTAGCGGGAGGGCCATCGGCATTCAGTACTTC	CASSKIGSGRAIGIQYF
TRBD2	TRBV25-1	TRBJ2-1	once	TGTGCCAGCAGTGACCAGGGGACTAGCGGGAAAAATGAGCAGTTCTTC	CASSDQGTSGKNEQFF
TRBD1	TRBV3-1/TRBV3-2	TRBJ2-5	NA	TGTGCCAGCAGCCCTTGGACAGGGGAAGAGACCCAGTACTTC	CASSPWTGEETQYF
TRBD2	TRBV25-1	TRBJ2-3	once	TGTGCCAGCAGTGAATGGGTTACTGGCGGGAGCGTCACAGATACGCAGTATTTT	CASSEWVTGGSVTDTQYF
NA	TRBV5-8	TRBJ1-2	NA	TGTGCCAGCAGCTTCAGGGCCTCTAACTATGGCTACACCTTC	CASSFRASNYGYTF
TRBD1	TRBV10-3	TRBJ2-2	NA	TGTGCCATCAGTGAGGAGGGACAGGCCACCGGGGAGCTGTTTTTT	CAISEEGQATGELFF
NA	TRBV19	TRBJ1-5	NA	TGTGCCACCCAGGGTTGGGGCAATCAGCCCCAGCATTTT	CATQGWGNQPQHF
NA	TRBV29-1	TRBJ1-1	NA	TGCAGCGCCTTAGATTCGGACACTGAAGCTTTCTTT	CSALDSDTEAFF
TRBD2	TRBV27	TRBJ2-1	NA	TGTGCCAGCAGTTTACGGCGGGAGGGCCGAAATGAGCAGTTCTTC	CASSLRREGRNEQFF
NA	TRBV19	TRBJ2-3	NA	TGTGCCAGTAGTGCCCCCGGCCAGCGGGGCACAGATACGCAGTATTTT	CASSAPGQRGTDTQYF
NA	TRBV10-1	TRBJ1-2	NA	TGCGCCAGCAGTGAGAACAGCTTTTACGGCTACACCTTC	CASSENSFYGYTF
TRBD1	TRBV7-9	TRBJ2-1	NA	TGTGCCAGCAGCTTAACCGGGACAGGGGTCGATGAGCAGTTCTTC	CASSLTGTGVDEQFF
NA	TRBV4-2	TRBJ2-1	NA	TGTGCCAGCAGCCAAGCCCTCGAGCAGTTCTTC	CASSQALEQFF
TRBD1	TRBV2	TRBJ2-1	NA	TGTGCCAGAGAAGACAGGGACAATGAGCAGTTCTTC	CAREDRDNEQFF
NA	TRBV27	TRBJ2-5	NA	TGTGCCAGCAGTATCAGGGGTCGTGAGACCCAGTACTTC	CASSIRGRETQYF
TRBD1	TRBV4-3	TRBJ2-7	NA	TGCGCCAGCAGCCCCCAGGACAGGGGGCCATACGAGCAGTACTTC	CASSPQDRGPYEQYF
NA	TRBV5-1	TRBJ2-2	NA	TGCGCCAGCAGCTTGTTGGCTAGCGCGAGATGGGGGGAGCTGTTTTTT	CASSLLASARWGELFF
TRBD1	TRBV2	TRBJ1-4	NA	TGTGCCAGCCAGACAGGGGTTAGTGAAAAACTGTTTTTT	CASQTGVSEKLFF
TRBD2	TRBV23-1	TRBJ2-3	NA	TGCGCCAGCAGGGGGGATGGATTGACTAGCGGGAGGATGACAGATACGCAGTATTTT	CASRGDGLTSGRMTDTQYF
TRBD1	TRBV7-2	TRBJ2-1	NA	TGTGCCAGCAGCCCGGGACAGGGAGGTTCCTACAATGAGCAGTTCTTC	CASSPGQGGSYNEQFF
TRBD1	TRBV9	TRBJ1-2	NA	TGTGCCAGCAGCGCCTCAGGGGGCGGCTACACCTTC	CASSASGGGYTF
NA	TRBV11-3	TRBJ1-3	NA	TGTGCCAGCAGCCAGCGGGGGCCAGCACCTGGAAACACCATATATTTT	CASSQRGPAPGNTIYF
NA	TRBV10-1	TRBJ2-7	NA	TGCGCCAGCAGCAAGGTCCAGGGCCACGAGCAGTACTTC	CASSKVQGHEQYF
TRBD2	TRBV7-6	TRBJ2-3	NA	TGTGCCAGCAGCCTCGGACTAGCGGGGGGCACAGATACGCAGTATTTT	CASSLGLAGGTDTQYF
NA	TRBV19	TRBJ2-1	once	TGTGCCAGTAGTATCGGGCAGGGATACAATGAGCAGTTCTTC	CASSIGQGYNEQFF
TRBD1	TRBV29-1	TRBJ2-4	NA	TGCAGCGTCTCGACAGGGCCCAAAAACATTCAGTACTTC	CSVSTGPKNIQYF
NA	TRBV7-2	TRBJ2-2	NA	TGTGCCAGCAGCTCGACAGGAGTTGGCACCGGGGAGCTGTTTTTT	CASSSTGVGTGELFF
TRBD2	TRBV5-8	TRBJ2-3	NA	TGTGCCAGCACCAATAGCGGGGGGCGTACAGATACGCAGTATTTT	CASTNSGGRTDTQYF
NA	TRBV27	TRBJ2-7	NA	TGTGCCAGCAGTCATAGTAGCTCCTACGAGCAGTACTTC	CASSHSSSYEQYF
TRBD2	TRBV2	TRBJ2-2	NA	TGTGCCAGCAGGGGACTAGCGGGGGGCCCCAACACCGGGGAGCTGTTTTTT	CASRGLAGGPNTGELFF
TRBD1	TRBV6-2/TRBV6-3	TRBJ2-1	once	TGTGCCAGCAGTTACCCTTTGGGGACAGGGACCTACAATGAGCAGTTCTTC	CASSYPLGTGTYNEQFF
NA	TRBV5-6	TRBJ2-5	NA	TGTGCCAGCAGCCTATTACAGGGAATCACCCAGTACTTC	CASSLLQGITQYF
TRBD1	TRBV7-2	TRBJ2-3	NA	TGTGCCAGCAGCTTAAGTTTCCCAGGGGGTTTAACAGATACGCAGTATTTT	CASSLSFPGGLTDTQYF
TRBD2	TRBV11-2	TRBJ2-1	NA	TGTGCCAGCAGCTTGCTAGCGGGACCGTACAATGAGCAGTTCTTC	CASSLLAGPYNEQFF
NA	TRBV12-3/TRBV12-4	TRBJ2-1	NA	TGTGCCAGCAGTCGGGGCAATGAGCAGTTCTTC	CASSRGNEQFF
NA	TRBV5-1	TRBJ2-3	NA	TGCGCCAGCAGCTCCGGCGGGGCAGATACGCAGTATTTT	CASSSGGADTQYF
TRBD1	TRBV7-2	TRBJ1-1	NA	TGTGCCAGCAGCGTGGACAGGAAGACTGAAGCTTTCTTT	CASSVDRKTEAFF
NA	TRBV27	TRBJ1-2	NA	TGTGCCAGCAGCCCAGCAGGGGCGCGGTCTTATGGCTACACCTTC	CASSPAGARSYGYTF
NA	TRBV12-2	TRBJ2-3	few	TGTGCAAGACACACAGATACGCAGTATTTT	CARHTDTQYF
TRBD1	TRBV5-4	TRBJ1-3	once	TGTGCCAGCAGCCCCGGGACAGGGATGAGTGGAAACACCATATATTTT	CASSPGTGMSGNTIYF
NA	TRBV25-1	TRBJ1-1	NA	TGTGCCAGCAGTACAGTGAACACTGAAGCTTTCTTT	CASSTVNTEAFF
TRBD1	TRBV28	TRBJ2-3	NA	TGTGCCGGCCGACAGGGGACCACAGATACGCAGTATTTT	CAGRQGTTDTQYF
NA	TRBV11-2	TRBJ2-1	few	TGTGCCAGCAGCTTAGACTCGTACAATGAGCAGTTCTTC	CASSLDSYNEQFF
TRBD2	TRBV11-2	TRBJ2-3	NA	TGTGCCAGCAGCTTAGGGGGACTAGCGCGTAAAACAGATACGCAGTATTTT	CASSLGGLARKTDTQYF
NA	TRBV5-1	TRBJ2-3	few	TGCGCCAGCAGCTTGGGGCGGGGAGAAGATACGCAGTATTTT	CASSLGRGEDTQYF
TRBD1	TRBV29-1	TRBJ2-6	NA	TGCAGCGTCGGGACAGGGGTGGGTAGCGGGGCCAACGTCCTGACTTTC	CSVGTGVGSGANVLTF
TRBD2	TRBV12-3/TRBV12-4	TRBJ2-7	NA	TGTGCCAGCAGTTTAGCTGGGAGGGACGAGCAGTACTTC	CASSLAGRDEQYF
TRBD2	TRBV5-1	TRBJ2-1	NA	TGCGCCAGCAGCTTGGGCGGGGGTACCTCCTACAATGAGCAGTTCTTC	CASSLGGGTSYNEQFF
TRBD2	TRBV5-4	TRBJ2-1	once	TGTGCCAGCAGTCTCCCCCATCTAGCGGGAGTTACCTACAATGAGCAGTTCTTC	CASSLPHLAGVTYNEQFF
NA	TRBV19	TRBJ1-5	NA	TGTGCCAGTAGTATTGGCACAGGCAATCAGCCCCAGCATTTT	CASSIGTGNQPQHF
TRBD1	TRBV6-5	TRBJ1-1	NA	TGTGCCAGCAGCTTCCGACAGGGTGAAGCTTTCTTT	CASSFRQGEAFF
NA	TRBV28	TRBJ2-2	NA	TGTGCCTTGACGGACAGGAACACCGGGGAGCTGTTTTTT	CALTDRNTGELFF
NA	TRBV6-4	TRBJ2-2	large	TGTGCCAGCAGCGGGCACGGAGGCCCGAATCCCGGGGAGCTGTTTTTT	CASSGHGGPNPGELFF